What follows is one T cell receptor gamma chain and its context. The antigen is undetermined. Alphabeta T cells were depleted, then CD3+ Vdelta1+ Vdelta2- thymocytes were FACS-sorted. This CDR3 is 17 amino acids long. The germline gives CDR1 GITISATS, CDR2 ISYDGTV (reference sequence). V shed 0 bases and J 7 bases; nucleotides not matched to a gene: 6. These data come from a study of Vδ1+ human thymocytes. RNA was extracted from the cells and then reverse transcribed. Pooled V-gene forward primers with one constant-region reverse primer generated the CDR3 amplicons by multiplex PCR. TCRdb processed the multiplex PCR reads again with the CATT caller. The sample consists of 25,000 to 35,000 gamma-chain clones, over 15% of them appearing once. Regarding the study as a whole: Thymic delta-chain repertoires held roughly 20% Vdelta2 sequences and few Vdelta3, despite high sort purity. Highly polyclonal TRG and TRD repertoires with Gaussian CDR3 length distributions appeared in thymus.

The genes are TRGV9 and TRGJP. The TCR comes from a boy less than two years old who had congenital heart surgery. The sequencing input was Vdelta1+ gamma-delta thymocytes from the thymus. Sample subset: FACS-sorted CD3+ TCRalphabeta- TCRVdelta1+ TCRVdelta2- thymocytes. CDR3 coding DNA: TGTGCCTTGTGGGAGGTGGCTAAGGAGTTGGGCAAAAAAATCAAGGTATTT. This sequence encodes CALWEVAKELGKKIKVF.